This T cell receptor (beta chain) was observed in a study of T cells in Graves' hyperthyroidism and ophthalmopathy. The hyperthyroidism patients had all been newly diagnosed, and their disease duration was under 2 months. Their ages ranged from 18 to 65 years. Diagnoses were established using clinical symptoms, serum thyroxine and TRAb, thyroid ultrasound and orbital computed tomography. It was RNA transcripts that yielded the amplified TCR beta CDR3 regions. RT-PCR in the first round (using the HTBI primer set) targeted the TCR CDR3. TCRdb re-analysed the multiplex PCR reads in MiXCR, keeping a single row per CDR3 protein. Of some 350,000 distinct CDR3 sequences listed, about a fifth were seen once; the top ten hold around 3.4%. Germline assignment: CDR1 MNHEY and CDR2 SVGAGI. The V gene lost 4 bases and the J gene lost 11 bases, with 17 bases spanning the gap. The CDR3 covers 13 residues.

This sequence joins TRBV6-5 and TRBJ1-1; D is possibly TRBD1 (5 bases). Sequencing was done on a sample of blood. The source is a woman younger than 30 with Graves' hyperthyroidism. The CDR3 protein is CASSSTGGLDAFF. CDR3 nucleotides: TGTGCCAGCAGTTCCACTGGGGGTTTGGACGCTTTCTTT.